This T cell receptor (beta chain) was observed in a study of CD8 T cells in ankylosing spondylitis (dated by TCRdb to about 2017). About the study as a whole: The study set out to find disease-linked TCR variants by profiling T cell receptor beta repertoires in ankylosing spondylitis patients and healthy donors. Peripheral blood was sampled, and synovial fluid was also collected from ankylosing spondylitis patients. The full study cohort comprised 25 ankylosing spondylitis patients and roughly 110 healthy donors. General findings and caveats noted by the study authors: According to the report, matched synovial fluid samples from ankylosing spondylitis patients were significantly enriched for the disease-linked clones. A TCR beta motif of fewer than 10 highly homologous amino acid variants appeared characteristic of blood from ankylosing spondylitis patients. Some of the motif variants had been reported before in the synovial fluid and blood of reactive arthritis patients, a finding that suggests common disease-initiation mechanisms. A CD8+ phenotype was shown by the disease-linked clones, which were found at relatively low frequencies in peripheral blood.

As to this clonotype: There is no known antigen for this receptor. No base qualities exist here, and no much larger clone lies one base off it.

Sequencing used an Illumina HiSeq 2500. Quantitative 5'-RACE with molecular barcodes was used to prepare TCR beta libraries. From the authors' description of their analysis: A new computational method, built on a probabilistic model of VDJ rearrangement, was used to identify disease-linked TCR variants. TCRdb redid the processing of the public reads, applying fastp at Q25 and MiXCR, and retained in-frame beta chains. Records with the same CDR3 protein are collapsed into one entry carrying the most frequent genes and DNA. The V and J calls here are based on TCRdb, not the publication. The sample table lists roughly 130,000 distinct CDR3 sequences, roughly 7.7% of them with a count of one. The top ten constitute 7.3% of the sample. Synovial fluid samples and blood samples obtained from the same ankylosing spondylitis patients were matched. The CDR3 spans 16 residues, from the cysteine through the phenylalanine. Only CDR3 DNA remains: 48 bases, in frame from the first base. Trimming takes 3 bases off V and 2 bases off J; junction bases not matched to a gene: 9.

The chain was built from TRBV12-3 or TRBV12-4 and TRBJ2-5; 7 bases in the middle match TRBD2. The sequence was obtained from a male donor with ankylosing spondylitis. Specimen: synovial fluid, either unsorted or a sorted T cell fraction (not recorded which). The CDR3 region reads CASSFTAGERQETQYF. The DNA sequence is as follows: TGTGCCAGCAGTTTTACGGCGGGAGAAAGGCAAGAGACCCAGTACTTC.